The rows below give T cell receptor beta chains drawn from one sample of a study of shared clonotypes between healthy human individuals. TCRdb's table, derived via immunoSEQ multiplex PCR, lists solely in-frame clones and lacks some. The data show hundreds of thousands of clones, with 74% seen just once and over 1.5% held by the top ten. The sample taken for sequencing was memory CD4+ T cells sorted from blood. The receptors were sampled from a woman in her thirties in good health. The conserved cysteine and the conserved F or W are not part of the CDR3 here. Each record gives: V gene, D gene, CDR3 protein. The D gene is left open where the match is weak.

>TRBV7-3|TRBD1
ASSESGTGEQY
>TRBV19|TRBD1
ASSAWEGAAKLF
>TRBV7-2|TRBD2
ASSSGGWALAVNEQF
>TRBV4-1|.
ASSQAAPSNTGELF
>TRBV6-5|.
ASSYGGAGANVLT
>TRBV28|.
ASSLWVQPQH
>TRBV28|.
ASSFTEGGTYNEQF
>TRBV19|TRBD2
ASSIGGSGSYEQY
>TRBV15|.
ATSRARGAEAF
>TRBV18|TRBD2
ASSPWLAGDGGTGELF
>TRBV7-2|.
ASSSPSSYEQY
>TRBV20-1|.
SASQHGYT
>TRBV19|.
ASSLTGGRREQY
>TRBV2|.
ASSERLPNTGELF
>TRBV6-1|TRBD2
ASSELFGTRNNEQF
>TRBV6-1|.
ASSELQYSTDTQY
>TRBV6-6|.
ASRYRVGNQPQH
>TRBV4-2|TRBD2
ASSQGAGTSGNNEQF
>TRBV19|TRBD2
ASSGRGRGETQY
>TRBV11-3|TRBD1
ASSRQGPETQY
>TRBV21-1|.
ASRDRREQHHSDNEQF
>TRBV4-1|.
ASSPTISSYNEQF
>TRBV4-1|TRBD2
ASSPRGAGGVYEQY
>TRBV19|.
ASRPTVGANTEAF
>TRBV5-8|TRBD1
ASSFRPDRDTEAF
>TRBV7-8|TRBD1
ASSSPDRGGSNQPQH
>TRBV30|TRBD2
AHSSGGYNEQF
>TRBV7-8|TRBD1
ASSASRDSIMNTEAF
>TRBV29-1|TRBD1
SVASDRLYGYT
>TRBV7-8|.
ASSLAWGLSNQPQH
>TRBV30|TRBD2
AWSAGGSAGTQY
>TRBV5-1|.
ASTGSSYNEQF
>TRBV19|.
ASSYQGTTSNQPQH
>TRBV19|.
ASRQGSATNEKLF
>TRBV5-1|.
ASSLDRDGYT
>TRBV28|.
ASSLRRLRQY
>TRBV27|TRBD2
ASSLRTSGTDTQY
>TRBV2|.
ASTSLGSANQPQH
>TRBV12-5|TRBD2
ASGLGLAGSTDTQY
>TRBV10-3|.
ASTAGAPNTEAF
>TRBV6-1|.
ASRALYLPETQY
>TRBV9|.
ASSVVSTSTRNCYEQY
>TRBV6-5|.
ASSALQGRGETQY
>TRBV2|.
ASTRGTGSYNEQF
>TRBV11-2|TRBD1
ASSSQSSAGQGTYEQY
>TRBV6-5|.
ASSKDGNTDTQY
>TRBV5-1|.
ASSRDNSLGTGELF
>TRBV6-1|.
ASSEAGNGYT
>TRBV2|TRBD2
ASSERSGTYEQF
>TRBV6-1|TRBD1
ASRSNQGANQPQH
>TRBV5-4|.
ASSLVDQETQY
>TRBV5-1|.
ASSSPGGPDTQY
>TRBV19|TRBD1
ASKDRGHQPQH
>TRBV27|.
ASSPGPPSTEAF
>TRBV19|.
ASRDPGRARGTEAF
>TRBV29-1|.
SVLIMAGNQDTQY
>TRBV7-8|TRBD1
ASSPHRDRQETQY